Presented here are 10 T cell receptor beta chains from one specimen sequenced in a study of molecular identifiers for immune sequencing clone quantification. TCRdb used MiXCR to reprocess the PCR reads, holding one entry per CDR3 protein. This repertoire shows approximately 97,000 distinct CDR3 sequences, roughly a quarter found once; its top ten account for 0.94%. The sample taken for sequencing was naive CD8+ T cells from blood, with Jurkat cell RNA spiked in. Subset noted: FACS-sorted CD8+CD4-CCR7+CD45RA+ naive T cells. The receptor set was obtained from a human donor in good health. Some libraries in this study had Jurkat cell RNA spiked in.

On this clonotype itself: Being one base from a much bigger clone, this may be a read error. V gene TRBV6-2 or TRBV6-3 combines with J gene TRBJ2-6; possibly TRBD1 for D (5 bases). Germline values: CDR1 MNHEY, CDR2 SVGEGT. The CDR3 runs 12 residues. CDR3 nucleotide sequence: TGTGCCACCCAGTCTGGGGCCAACGTCCAGACTTTC. Protein sequence: CATQSGANVQTF.

The sample holds many counts of this clonotype. V and J are TRBV6-6 and TRBJ2-3, with 9 bases that match TRBD1. Germline-derived CDR1 and CDR2 are MNHNY and SVGAGI (reference sequence). This CDR3 is 13 amino acids long. The V segment lost 7 bases and the J segment 4 bases; nucleotides outside the gene matches: 3. Written as DNA, the CDR3 is TGTGCCAGCACCGACAGGGGGGCAGATACGCAGTATTTT. Its translation: CASTDRGADTQYF.

The chain links TRBV28 to TRBJ2-5, with D perhaps being TRBD1 or TRBD2 (6 bases each). The V and J ends lost 9 bases and 5 bases respectively, with 13 bases between them. Germline V gives CDR1 MDHEN, CDR2 SYDVKM. The CDR3 consists of 12 residues. The CDR3 here is CASGQRVETQYF. The CDR3 region has the DNA TGTGCCAGTGGACAGCGGGTGGAGACCCAGTACTTC. Full variable domain (remainder filled in from reference TRBV28 and TRBJ2-5): DVKVTQSSRYLVKRTGEKVFLECVQDMDHENMFWYRQDPGLGLRLIYFSYDVKMKEKGDIPEGYSVSREKKERFSLILESASTNQTSMYLCASGQRVETQYFGPGTRLLVL.

This clonotype was seen a handful of times. The chain uses TRBV29-1 and TRBJ2-1, with 8 bases aligning to TRBD1. CDR1 and CDR2 from the germline V gene are SQVTM and ANQGSEA. J gave up 3 bases and V 1 base, and 8 bases lay outside the gene matches. CDR3 size: 16 residues. CDR3 in amino acids: CSVEGTVTGDYNEQFF. Written as DNA, the CDR3 is TGCAGCGTTGAAGGGACTGTGACAGGGGACTACAATGAGCAGTTCTTC.

This clonotype has at least ten counts. The chain employs TRBV27 and TRBJ2-1, with TRBD2 identical over 11 bases. V shed 7 bases and J 5 bases; nucleotides not matched to a gene: 7. CDR1 and CDR2 (germline): MNHEY, SMNVEV (reference sequence). The CDR3 length is 15 residues. The CDR3 protein is CASTAVSGRDNEQFF. The CDR3 nucleotides are TGTGCCAGCACCGCCGTTAGCGGGAGGGACAATGAGCAGTTCTTC.

Many counts were recorded for this clonotype. The J gene is TRBJ2-6, the V gene TRBV27, with D maybe TRBD1 (5 bases). Trimming removed 3 bases from V and 0 bases from J, with 9 bases in between. The CDR3 extends over 16 amino acids. Germline values: CDR1 MNHEY, CDR2 SMNVEV (reference sequence). DNA for the CDR3: TGTGCCAGCAGTTTTGGGGCTAGCTCTGGGGCCAACGTCCTGACTTTC. It is translated as CASSFGASSGANVLTF.

Comment on this clonotype: One base away lies a much larger clone, so this may be a sequencing read error. The V call is TRBV19, the J call TRBJ2-7; D is possibly TRBD2 (5 bases). CDR1 is LNHDA, CDR2 SQIVND, per germline (reference sequence). The CDR3 consists of 18 residues. In nucleotides, the CDR3 is TGTGCCAGTAGCATAGGCGGGCGCGGCGGCCGGCGCTCCTACGAGCAGTACTTC. Its translation is CASSIGGRGGRRSYEQYF.

The table lists this clonotype with many counts. CDR3: CASSLRQGGYEQYF. The CDR3 bases are TGTGCCAGCAGCTTGAGACAGGGAGGCTACGAGCAGTACTTC. The chain combines TRBV11-2 with TRBJ2-7; D is possibly TRBD1 (7 bases). The length of the CDR3 is 14 residues. Germline V gives CDR1 SGHAT, CDR2 FQNNGV. V was trimmed by 3 bases and J by 3 bases, leaving 12 bases between them.

Comments on this clonotype: A clone one base away is much larger, so this may be a read error. J is TRBJ2-5 and V is TRBV6-5; a weak D match, TRBD1 (6 bases). The CDR3 loop spans 13 amino acids. The V end lost 6 bases, the J end lost 3 bases, and 11 bases lay between the germline ends. CDR1 is MNHEY, CDR2 SVGAGI, per germline. CDR3 amino acids: CASRYYREETQYF. DNA for the CDR3: TGTGCCAGCAGATATTACAGGGAAGAGACCCAGTACTTC.

This clonotype has a handful of counts. The CDR3 region has the DNA TGTGCCAGCAGCTCACCGACTAGCGGGGAACACACAGATACGCAGTATTTT. As protein: CASSSPTSGEHTDTQYF. The chain employs TRBV7-9 and TRBJ2-3, with TRBD2 matching 11 bases. Germline V gene lookup returns CDR1 SEHNR and CDR2 FQNEAQ (reference sequence). The CDR3 is 17 amino acids. The V segment lost 4 bases and the J segment 2 bases; nucleotides outside the gene matches: 8. Complete variable domain (other parts from reference TRBV7-9 and TRBJ2-3): DTGVSQNPRHKITKRGQNVTFRCDPISEHNRLYWYRQTLGQGPEFLTYFQNEAQLEKSRLLSDRFSAERPKGSFSTLEIQRTEQGDSAMYLCASSSPTSGEHTDTQYFGPGTRLTVL.